These 8 T cell receptor beta chains came from one sample sequenced in a study of blood T cell repertoires in COVID-19 (dated by TCRdb to the early 2020s). Library generation was performed with the immunoSEQ multiplex PCR assay. TCRdb obtained this table from immuneACCESS and retained in-frame rearrangements with V and J assigned. These tables miss some clones; where compared with another copy, unresolved V genes account for less than half of the shortfall, and the remainder is unexplained. The sample records 210,000 or so clones, under 90% of which are singletons. Together, the top ten hold around 4.5% of the sample. Material: peripheral blood. The receptors stem from a man aged 50 or older with acute or convalescent COVID-19.

The chain is built from TRBV12-3 or TRBV12-4 and TRBJ2-4, with TRBD1 identical over 8 bases. Trimming at V came to 4 bases and at J to 5 bases, leaving 1 base not matched to a gene. The CDR3 consists of 13 residues. CDR3 sequence reads: CASSSTGENIQYF. The CDR3 nucleotides read TGTGCCAGCAGTTCGACAGGGGAAAACATTCAGTACTTC.

The V and J genes are TRBV3-1 (or the pseudogene TRBV3-2) and TRBJ2-7; D not resolved. This CDR3 is built from 15 residues. Germline-derived CDR1 and CDR2 are LGHDT and YNNKEL (reference sequence). V lost 1 base to trimming and J lost 2 bases, with 12 bases between them. The CDR3 DNA reads as TGTGCCAGCAGCCAAGGACCTTCAGAGGCCTACGAGCAGTACTTC. Protein sequence: CASSQGPSEAYEQYF.

The chain carries TRBV15 and TRBJ1-2; 11 bases align to TRBD1. Germline values: CDR1 LNHNV, CDR2 YYDKDF (reference sequence). CDR3 size: 16 residues. V trimming: 1 base; J trimming: 4 bases; junction bases outside the gene matches: 5. CDR3 protein: CATSRGGTGGVYGYTF. The DNA for the CDR3 is TGTGCCACCAGCAGAGGGGGGACAGGGGGAGTCTATGGCTACACCTTC.

The gene calls are TRBV28 and TRBJ1-2; D gene unclear. The CDR3 covers 12 residues. Per germline, CDR1 MDHEN and CDR2 SYDVKM. V was trimmed by 8 bases and J by 6 bases, leaving 13 bases between them. The CDR3 region has the DNA TGTGCCAGCGGATCGGAGATCGATGGCTACACCTTC. Translating it yields CASGSEIDGYTF.

CDR3 amino acids: CASRATAINTEAFF. In DNA form, the CDR3 reads TGTGCCAGTAGAGCGACAGCTATTAACACTGAAGCTTTCTTT. The rearrangement uses TRBV19 and TRBJ1-1; D is perhaps TRBD1 (5 bases). CDR1 is LNHDA and CDR2 is SQIVND in the germline V gene (reference sequence). CDR3 length: 14 residues. Trimming stripped 6 bases from V and 2 bases from J, with 13 bases between. The variable domain in full, with the rest retrieved from reference TRBV19 and TRBJ1-1, is DGGITQSPKYLFRKEGQNVTLSCEQNLNHDAMYWYRQDPGQGLRLIYYSQIVNDFQKGDIAEGYSVSREKKESFPLTVTSAQKNPTAFYLCASRATAINTEAFFGQGTRLTVV.

This clone was found once. This chain links TRBV18 with TRBJ2-2; D is uncertain. The CDR3 loop spans 13 amino acids. The germline V gene has CDR1 KGHSH and CDR2 LQKENI. V was clipped by 2 bases and J by 5 bases, with 6 bases between them. The CDR3 reads CASSPAETGELFF. The DNA for the CDR3 is TGTGCCAGCTCACCAGCGGAGACCGGGGAGCTGTTTTTT.

V usage is TRBV7-8 and J usage is TRBJ1-6; possibly TRBD1 for D (5 bases). V was pared by 2 bases and J by 0 bases, with 14 bases between. Germline V gene data show CDR1 as SGHVS and CDR2 as FQNEAQ. This CDR3 has 18 residues. CDR3 sequence: CASSLFETASSYNSPLHF. The DNA of the CDR3 is TGTGCCAGCAGCTTATTCGAGACAGCGAGCTCCTATAATTCACCCCTCCACTTT.

In this sample, this clone turned up a few times. This chain links TRBV25-1 with TRBJ1-5, with 11 nucleotides matching TRBD1. V shed 6 bases, J shed 5 bases, and the junction held 6 bases outside the gene matches. The CDR3 spans 15 residues. Germline values: CDR1 MGHDK, CDR2 SYGVNS. DNA of the CDR3: TGTGCCAGCAGAGGACAGGGGGCAAGGGATCAGCCCCAGCATTTT. It translates to CASRGQGARDQPQHF.